This T cell receptor (beta chain) appears in the sequencing data of a study of T cell changes during pregnancy in multiple sclerosis. Only in-frame clones appear in the TCRdb table, and some are missing; sequencing was by immunoSEQ multiplex PCR. The table has around 100,000 clones, approximately 90% seen once; the top ten hold 1.5% to 1.7%. The junction had 4 bases not matched to a gene; V was cut back by 3 bases and J by 4 bases. Germline-derived CDR1 and CDR2 are MGHRA and YSYEKL. This CDR3 region has 14 residues. In its sample, this clone was seen a few times. Sample: peripheral blood, taken in the third trimester of pregnancy. The TCR was taken from a female donor with multiple sclerosis, enrolled in a pregnancy study. The chain links TRBV4-1 to TRBJ1-1, with TRBD1 matching 8 bases. CDR3 amino acids: CASSQLDRGTEAFF. For the CDR3, the DNA is TGCGCCAGCAGCCAGCTCGACAGGGGCACTGAAGCTTTCTTT.